This entry concerns a single TCR beta chain. Antigen: not known. The data originate from a study of response to subunit inactivated influenza vaccine. TCRdb called the RT-PCR reads again in MiXCR, with one record for every CDR3 protein. This table has 650,000 or so distinct CDR3 sequences, roughly 15% appearing once. V dropped 0 bases and J dropped 9 bases, with 9 bases sitting between them. There are 12 residues in the CDR3. Looked up from germline, CDR1 is SGHVS and CDR2 is FQNEAQ. Study-wide results and caveats: With each seasonal influenza vaccination, the authors suggested, few new T cells are recruited.

The chain joins TRBV7-8 to TRBJ2-7; D not resolved. This sample comprised PBMCs from blood, obtained roughly 15 days before vaccination. The sequence came from a man in his fifties who received an inactivated influenza vaccine. The CDR3 here is CASSLANQRQYF. The CDR3 bases are TGTGCCAGCAGCTTAGCGAACCAGCGGCAGTACTTC.